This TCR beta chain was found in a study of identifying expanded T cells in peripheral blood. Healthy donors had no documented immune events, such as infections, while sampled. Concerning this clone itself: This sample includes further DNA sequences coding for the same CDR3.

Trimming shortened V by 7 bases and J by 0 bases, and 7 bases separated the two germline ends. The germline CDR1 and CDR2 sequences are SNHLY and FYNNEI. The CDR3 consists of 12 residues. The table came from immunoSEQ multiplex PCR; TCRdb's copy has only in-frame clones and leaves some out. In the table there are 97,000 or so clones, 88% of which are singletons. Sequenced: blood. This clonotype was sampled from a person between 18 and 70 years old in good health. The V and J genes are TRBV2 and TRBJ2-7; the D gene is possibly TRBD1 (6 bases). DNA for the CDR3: TGTGCCAGCAAGGGGGACTCCTACGAGCAGTACTTC. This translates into CASKGDSYEQYF.